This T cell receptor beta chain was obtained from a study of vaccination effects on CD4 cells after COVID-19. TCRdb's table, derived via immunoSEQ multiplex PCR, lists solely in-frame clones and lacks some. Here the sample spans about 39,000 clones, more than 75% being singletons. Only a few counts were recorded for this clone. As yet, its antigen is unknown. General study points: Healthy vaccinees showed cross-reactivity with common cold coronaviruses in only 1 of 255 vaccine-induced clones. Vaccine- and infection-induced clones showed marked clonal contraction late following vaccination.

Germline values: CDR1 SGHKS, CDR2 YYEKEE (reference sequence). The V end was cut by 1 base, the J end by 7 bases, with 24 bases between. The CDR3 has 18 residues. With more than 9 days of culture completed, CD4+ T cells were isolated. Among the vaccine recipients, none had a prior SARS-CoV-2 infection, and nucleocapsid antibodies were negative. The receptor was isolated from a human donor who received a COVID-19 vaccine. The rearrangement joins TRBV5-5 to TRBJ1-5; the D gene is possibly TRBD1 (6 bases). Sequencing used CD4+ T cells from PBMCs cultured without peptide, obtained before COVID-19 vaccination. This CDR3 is CASSLFTTLQGGEQPQHF. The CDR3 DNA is TGTGCCAGCAGCTTGTTCACTACCCTACAGGGAGGAGAGCAGCCCCAGCATTTT.